This T cell receptor beta chain was captured by sequencing in a study of T cells in women clearing cervical HPV infection. Average input was around 1,100 ng genomic DNA for immunoSEQ TCR beta CDR3 amplification. Sequenced by immunoSEQ multiplex PCR; TCRdb stores in-frame clones only, minus some. There are more than 45,000 clones in the sample, with roughly 1.5% held by the top ten. A word on this clone: The observed sequence ends 3 residues before the CDR3 terminus, with the missing tail filled in from the germline J gene.

CDR1 is LNHDA, CDR2 SQIVND, per germline (reference sequence). The CDR3 extends over 13 amino acids. V gave up 3 bases and J gave up 5 bases, with 8 bases separating them. The chain employs TRBV19 and TRBJ2-1, with D maybe TRBD2 (6 bases). The TCR comes from a woman between 18 and 70 years old with a cervical HPV16 infection that either progressed to CIN3+ or cleared (not recorded which). The material sequenced was blood buffy coat. The CDR3 loop reads CASSMGGDNEQFF. The sequenced part of the CDR3 DNA is TGTGCCAGTAGTATGGGGGGAGACAATGAG. Together with reference TRBV19 and TRBJ2-1, the CDR3 gives the full variable domain: DGGITQSPKYLFRKEGQNVTLSCEQNLNHDAMYWYRQDPGQGLRLIYYSQIVNDFQKGDIAEGYSVSREKKESFPLTVTSAQKNPTAFYLCASSMGGDNEQFFGPGTRLTVL.